This T cell receptor (beta chain) originates from a study of blood T cell repertoires in COVID-19. For the study at large: Researchers got acute and convalescent COVID-19 samples from the United States, Italy and Spain. T cells, B-cell-depleted T cells, or PBMCs provided the cDNA or gDNA that served as material.

Germline V gives CDR1 LNHDA, CDR2 SQIVND (reference sequence). Trimming cost V 6 bases and J 8 bases, with 13 bases left between them. CDR3 size: 12 residues. Methods used by the authors: Amplification of reference gene primers provided the estimated nucleated cell counts. Sequencing was performed with immunoSEQ multiplex PCR; in TCRdb, only in-frame clones are kept and a portion is missing. V, J and clone size were drawn from that table, and D and trimming were deduced from the DNA. The repertoire has approximately 55,000 clones, 80% to 90% of them found once; the top ten carry approximately 7.1%. The chain couples TRBV19 to TRBJ1-2; D unresolved. Material for sequencing was peripheral blood. This sequence was found in a man in his fifties with active COVID-19. CDR3 DNA: TGTGCCAGTAGGACTAGACCAGAGGGCTACACCTTC. Protein product: CASRTRPEGYTF.